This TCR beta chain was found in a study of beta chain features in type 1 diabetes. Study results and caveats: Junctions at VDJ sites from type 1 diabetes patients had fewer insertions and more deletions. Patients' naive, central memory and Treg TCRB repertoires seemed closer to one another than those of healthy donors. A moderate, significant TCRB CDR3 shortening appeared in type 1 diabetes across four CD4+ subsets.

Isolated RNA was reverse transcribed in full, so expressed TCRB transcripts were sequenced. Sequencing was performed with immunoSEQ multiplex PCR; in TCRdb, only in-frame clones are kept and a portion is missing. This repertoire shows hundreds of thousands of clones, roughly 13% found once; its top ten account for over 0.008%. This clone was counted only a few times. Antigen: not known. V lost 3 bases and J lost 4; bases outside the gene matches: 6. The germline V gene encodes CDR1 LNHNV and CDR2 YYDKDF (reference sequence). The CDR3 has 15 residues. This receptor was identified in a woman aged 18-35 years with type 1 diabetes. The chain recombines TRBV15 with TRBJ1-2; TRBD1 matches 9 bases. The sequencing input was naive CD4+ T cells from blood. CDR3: CATSRPGTGTYGYTF. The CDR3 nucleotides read TGTGCCACCAGCAGGCCAGGGACAGGGACCTATGGCTACACCTTC.